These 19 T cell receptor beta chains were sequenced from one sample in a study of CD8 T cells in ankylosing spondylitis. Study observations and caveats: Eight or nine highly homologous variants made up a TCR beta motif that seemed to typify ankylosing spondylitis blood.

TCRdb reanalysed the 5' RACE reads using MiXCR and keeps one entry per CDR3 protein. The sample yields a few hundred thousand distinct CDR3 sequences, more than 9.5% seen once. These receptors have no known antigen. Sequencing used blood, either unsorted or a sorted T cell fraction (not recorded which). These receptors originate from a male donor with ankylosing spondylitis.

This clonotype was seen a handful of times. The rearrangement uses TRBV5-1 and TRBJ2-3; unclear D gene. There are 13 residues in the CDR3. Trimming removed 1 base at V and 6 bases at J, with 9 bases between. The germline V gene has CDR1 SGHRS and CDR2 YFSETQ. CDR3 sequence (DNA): TGCGCCAGCAGCTTGTCTACTCGGGATACGCAGTATTTT. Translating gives CASSLSTRDTQYF.

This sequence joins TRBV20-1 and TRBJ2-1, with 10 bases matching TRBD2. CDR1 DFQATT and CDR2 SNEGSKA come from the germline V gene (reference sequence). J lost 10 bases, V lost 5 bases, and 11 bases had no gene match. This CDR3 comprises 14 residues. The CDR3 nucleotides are TGCAGTGCTGGCCCGAGCGGGAGGGCCCTGGAGCAGTTCTTC. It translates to CSAGPSGRALEQFF.

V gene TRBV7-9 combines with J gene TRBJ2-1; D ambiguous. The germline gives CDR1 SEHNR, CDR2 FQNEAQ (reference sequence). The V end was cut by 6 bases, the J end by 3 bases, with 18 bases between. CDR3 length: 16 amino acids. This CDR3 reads CASRFMSGPDYNEQFF. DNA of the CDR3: TGTGCCAGCAGGTTTATGTCAGGACCAGACTACAATGAGCAGTTCTTC.

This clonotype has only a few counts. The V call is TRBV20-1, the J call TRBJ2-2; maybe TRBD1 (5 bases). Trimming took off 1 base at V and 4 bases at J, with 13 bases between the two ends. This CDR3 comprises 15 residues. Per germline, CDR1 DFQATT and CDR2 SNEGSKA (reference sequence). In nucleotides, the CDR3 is TGCAGTGCTAGAGCTTTGCAGGGCGGCACCGGGGAGCTGTTTTTT. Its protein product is CSARALQGGTGELFF.

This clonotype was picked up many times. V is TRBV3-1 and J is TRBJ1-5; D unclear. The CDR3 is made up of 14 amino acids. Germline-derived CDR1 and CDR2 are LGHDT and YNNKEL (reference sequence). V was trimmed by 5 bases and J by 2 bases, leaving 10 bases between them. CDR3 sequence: CASSSQIGNQPQHF. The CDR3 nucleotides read TGTGCCAGCAGCTCGCAAATAGGCAATCAGCCCCAGCATTTT.

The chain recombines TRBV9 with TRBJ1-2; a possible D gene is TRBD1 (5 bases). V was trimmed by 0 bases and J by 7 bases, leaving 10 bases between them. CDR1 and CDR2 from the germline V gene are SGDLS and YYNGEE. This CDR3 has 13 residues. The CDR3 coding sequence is TGTGCCAGCAGCGTAGAGGCAGGGCCTGGCTACACCTTC. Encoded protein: CASSVEAGPGYTF.

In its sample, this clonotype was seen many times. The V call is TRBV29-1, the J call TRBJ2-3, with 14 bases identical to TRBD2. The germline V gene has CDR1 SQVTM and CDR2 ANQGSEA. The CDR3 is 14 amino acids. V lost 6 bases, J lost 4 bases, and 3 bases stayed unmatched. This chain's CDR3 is CSVAGLAGADTQYF. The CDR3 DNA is TGCAGCGTGGCGGGACTAGCGGGAGCAGATACGCAGTATTTT.

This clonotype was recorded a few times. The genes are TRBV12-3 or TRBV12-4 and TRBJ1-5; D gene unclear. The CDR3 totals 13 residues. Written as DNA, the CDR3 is TGTGCAACCGCAGTAGATAGCAATCAGCCCCAGCATTTT. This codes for CATAVDSNQPQHF.

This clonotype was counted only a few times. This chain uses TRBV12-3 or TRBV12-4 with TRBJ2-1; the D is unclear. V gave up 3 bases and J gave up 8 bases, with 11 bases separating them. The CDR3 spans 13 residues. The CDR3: CASSLGLTYEQFF. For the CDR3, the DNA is TGTGCCAGCAGTTTGGGCTTAACATATGAGCAGTTCTTC.

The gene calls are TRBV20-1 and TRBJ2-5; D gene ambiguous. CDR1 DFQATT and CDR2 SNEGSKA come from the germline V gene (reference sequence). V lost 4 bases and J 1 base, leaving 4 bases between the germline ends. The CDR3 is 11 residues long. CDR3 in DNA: TGCAGTGCTACGCTCCAAGAGACCCAGTACTTC. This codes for CSATLQETQYF.

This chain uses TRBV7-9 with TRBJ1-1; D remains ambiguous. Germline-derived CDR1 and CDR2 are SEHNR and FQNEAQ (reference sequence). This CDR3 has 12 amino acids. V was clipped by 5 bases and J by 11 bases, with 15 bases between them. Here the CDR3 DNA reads TGTGCCAGCAGCCCCGTCAAGCTTGAGGCTTTCTTT. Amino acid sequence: CASSPVKLEAFF.

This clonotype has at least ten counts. CDR3 protein: CASSWTSGSNEQFF. The CDR3 nucleotides are TGTGCCAGCAGCTGGACTAGCGGGAGCAATGAGCAGTTCTTC. The chain has TRBV7-9 and TRBJ2-1; 13 bases agree with TRBD2. From germline, CDR1 is SEHNR and CDR2 FQNEAQ (reference sequence). The CDR3 is 14 amino acids. The V and J ends lost 4 bases and 6 bases, in that order; junction bases with no gene match: 0.

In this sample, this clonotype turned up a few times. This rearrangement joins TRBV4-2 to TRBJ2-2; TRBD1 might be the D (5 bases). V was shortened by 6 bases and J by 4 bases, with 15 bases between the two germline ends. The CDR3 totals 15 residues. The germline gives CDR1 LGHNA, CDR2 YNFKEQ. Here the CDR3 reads CASSPGLRGTGELFF. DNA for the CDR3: TGTGCCAGCAGTCCGGGCCTAAGGGGCACCGGGGAGCTGTTTTTT.

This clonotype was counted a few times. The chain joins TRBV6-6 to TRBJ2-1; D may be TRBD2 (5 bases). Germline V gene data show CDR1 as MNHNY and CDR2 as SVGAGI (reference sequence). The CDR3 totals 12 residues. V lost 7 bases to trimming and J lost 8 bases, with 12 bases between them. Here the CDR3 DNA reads TGTGCCAGCAACACCCCCGGGGATGAGCAGTTCTTC. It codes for CASNTPGDEQFF.

This CDR3 is CASSRLTGLGDTQYF. The CDR3 nucleotides are TGTGCCAGCAGTAGACTTACAGGGCTGGGAGATACGCAGTATTTT. This sequence joins TRBV9 and TRBJ2-3, with a tentative D call TRBD1 (6 bases). V lost 5 bases and J lost 5, with 18 bases in between. The CDR3 is made up of 15 amino acids. Germline CDR1 reads SGDLS; CDR2 reads YYNGEE.

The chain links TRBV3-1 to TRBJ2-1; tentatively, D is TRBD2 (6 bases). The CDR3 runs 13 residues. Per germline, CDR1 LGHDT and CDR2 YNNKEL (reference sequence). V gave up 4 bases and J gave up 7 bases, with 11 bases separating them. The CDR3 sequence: CASSRLGSNEQFF. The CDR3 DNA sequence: TGTGCCAGCAGCCGACTAGGGTCGAATGAGCAGTTCTTC.

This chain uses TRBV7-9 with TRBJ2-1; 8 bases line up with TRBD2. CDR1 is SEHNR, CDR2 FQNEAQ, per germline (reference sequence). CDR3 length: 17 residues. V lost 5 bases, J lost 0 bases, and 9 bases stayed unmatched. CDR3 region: CASSPRTSPRSYNEQFF. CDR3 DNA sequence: TGTGCCAGCAGCCCCCGGACTAGCCCCCGCTCCTACAATGAGCAGTTCTTC.

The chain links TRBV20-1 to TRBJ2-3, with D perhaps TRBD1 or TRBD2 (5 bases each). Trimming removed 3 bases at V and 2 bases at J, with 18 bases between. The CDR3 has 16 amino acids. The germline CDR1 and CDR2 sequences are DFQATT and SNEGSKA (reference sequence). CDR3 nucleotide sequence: TGCAGTGCTAGTATCGATCAGGGACCCCCCACAGATACGCAGTATTTT. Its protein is CSASIDQGPPTDTQYF.

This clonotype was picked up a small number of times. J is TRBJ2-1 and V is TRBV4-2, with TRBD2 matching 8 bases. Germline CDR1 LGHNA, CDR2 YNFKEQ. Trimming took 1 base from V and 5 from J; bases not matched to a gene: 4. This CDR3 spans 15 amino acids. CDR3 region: CASSQGTSRDNEQFF. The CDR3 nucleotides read TGTGCCAGCAGCCAAGGGACTAGCCGTGACAATGAGCAGTTCTTC.